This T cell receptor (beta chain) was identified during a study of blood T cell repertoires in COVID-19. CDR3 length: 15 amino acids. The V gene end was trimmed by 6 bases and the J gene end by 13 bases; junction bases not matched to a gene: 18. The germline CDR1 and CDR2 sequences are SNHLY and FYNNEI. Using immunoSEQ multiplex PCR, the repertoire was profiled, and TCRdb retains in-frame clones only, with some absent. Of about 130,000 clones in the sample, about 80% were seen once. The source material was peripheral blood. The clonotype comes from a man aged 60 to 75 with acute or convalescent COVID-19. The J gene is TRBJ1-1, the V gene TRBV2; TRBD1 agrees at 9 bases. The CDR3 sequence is CASRAGTGKRLSDFF. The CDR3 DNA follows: TGTGCCAGCAGAGCCGGGACAGGGAAACGGCTTAGCGATTTCTTT.